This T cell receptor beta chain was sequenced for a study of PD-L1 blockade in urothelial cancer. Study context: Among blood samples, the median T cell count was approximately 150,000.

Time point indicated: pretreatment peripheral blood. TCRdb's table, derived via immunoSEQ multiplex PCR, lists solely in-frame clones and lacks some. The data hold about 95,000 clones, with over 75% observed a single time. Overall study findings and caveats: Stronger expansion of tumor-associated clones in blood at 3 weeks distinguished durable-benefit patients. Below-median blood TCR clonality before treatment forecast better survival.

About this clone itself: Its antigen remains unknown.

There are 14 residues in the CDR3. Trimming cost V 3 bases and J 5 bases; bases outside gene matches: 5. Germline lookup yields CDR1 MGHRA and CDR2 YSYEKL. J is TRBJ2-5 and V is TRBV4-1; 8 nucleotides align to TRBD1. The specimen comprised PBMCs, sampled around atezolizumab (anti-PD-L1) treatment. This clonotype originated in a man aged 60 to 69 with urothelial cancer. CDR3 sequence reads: CASSHGQGWETQYF. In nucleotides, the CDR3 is TGCGCCAGCAGCCATGGACAGGGATGGGAGACCCAGTACTTC.